The rows below give T cell receptor beta chains drawn from one sample of a study of early T cells in non-severe SARS-CoV-2 infection. MiXCR, run by TCRdb on the 5' RACE reads, gives a single entry per CDR3 protein. The sample contains 45,000 or so distinct CDR3 sequences, 4% of which appear only once. Sample: whole blood. Receptors originate from an adult who was a healthcare worker with PCR-confirmed SARS-CoV-2 infection or an uninfected control (not recorded which). Both conserved end residues are part of each CDR3. The D gene is left open where the match is weak. A row's size may be missing; if present it is once, few, many or a size class.

size: many
D: .
V: TRBV6-2/TRBV6-3
J: TRBJ2-2
DNA: TGTGCCAGCAGTTACTCCCTTATCAGGATGAACACCGGGGAGCTGTTTTTT
CDR3: CASSYSLIRMNTGELFF

size: many
D: TRBD1
V: TRBV2
J: TRBJ2-2
DNA: TGTGCCAGCAGCCGAACAGGGGGAGCGAACACCGGGGAGCTGTTTTTT
CDR3: CASSRTGGANTGELFF

size: many
D: TRBD1
V: TRBV2
J: TRBJ2-5
DNA: TGTGCCAGCAGCGGGACAGGGGAGACCCAGTACTTC
CDR3: CASSGTGETQYF

size: many
D: .
V: TRBV12-3/TRBV12-4
J: TRBJ1-5
DNA: TGTGCCAGCAGTCTGAGTAATAGCAATCAGCCCCAGCATTTT
CDR3: CASSLSNSNQPQHF

size: many
D: TRBD1
V: TRBV7-3
J: TRBJ2-1
DNA: TGTGCCAGCAGCTTAAAGGGGGCCCATGAGCAGTTCTTC
CDR3: CASSLKGAHEQFF

size: many
D: TRBD2
V: TRBV14
J: TRBJ2-4
DNA: TGTGCCAGCAGCCAAGGACTAGCGGGGCAAAACATTCAGTACTTC
CDR3: CASSQGLAGQNIQYF

size: many
D: .
V: TRBV19
J: TRBJ1-6
DNA: TGTGCCAGTAGTATAGCGAACAGATGGAATTCACCCCTCCACTTT
CDR3: CASSIANRWNSPLHF

size: many
D: .
V: TRBV5-8
J: TRBJ2-2
DNA: TGTGCCAGCAGCTTGTTAAACAAAGCCGGGGAGCTGTTTTTT
CDR3: CASSLLNKAGELFF

size: many
D: .
V: TRBV20-1
J: TRBJ1-5
DNA: TGCAGTGCTAGATCCGCGCCCGCTAGCAATCAGCCCCAGCATTTT
CDR3: CSARSAPASNQPQHF

size: few
D: .
V: TRBV2
J: TRBJ2-3
DNA: TGTGCCAGCAGTGAGGGCTTTGGGGGGACAGATACGCAGTATTTT
CDR3: CASSEGFGGTDTQYF

size: few
D: .
V: TRBV21-1
J: TRBJ2-1
DNA: TGTGCCAGCATCCCGGGACGGGGGCGTAGTAATGAGCAGTTCTTC
CDR3: CASIPGRGRSNEQFF

size: medium-sized
D: .
V: TRBV20-1
J: TRBJ2-2
DNA: TGCAGTGCTAGTAGAACCGGGGAGCTGTTTTTT
CDR3: CSASRTGELFF

size: .
D: .
V: TRBV29-1
J: TRBJ2-7
DNA: TGCAGCGTTGCGGCCCCAGGGCAGGGGATCCCCTACGAGCAGTACTTC
CDR3: CSVAAPGQGIPYEQYF

size: .
D: .
V: TRBV20-1
J: TRBJ1-1
DNA: TGCAGTGCTAAAGCCGGACTGATGAACACTGAAGCTTTCTTT
CDR3: CSAKAGLMNTEAFF

size: many
D: .
V: TRBV12-3/TRBV12-4
J: TRBJ2-7
DNA: TGTGCCAGCAGCCAGACCCTCTACGAGCAGTACTTC
CDR3: CASSQTLYEQYF